The clone carrying this T cell receptor beta chain was seen a handful of times. No antigen is known for it. Germline is not matched at one junction end, which may reflect a read error. A second PCR of 7 to 11 cycles used a sample-barcoded 5' primer and a J-beta primer mix. CDR3-containing paired-end reads numbering at least 2.5 million came from each sample. TCRdb independently ran MiXCR on the 5' RACE reads; one entry per CDR3 protein. In the table there are 1.6 million or so distinct CDR3 sequences, roughly 32% of which are singletons. The sample is drawn from a study of blood T cells in healthy people across ages. Overall study findings and caveats: Investigators treated diversity estimates from one million T cells as underestimates. Whereas aged donors had fewer naive CD4+ cells, long-lived donors had more of them and higher diversity.

The CDR3 is made up of 11 amino acids. Germline-derived CDR1 and CDR2 are SQVTM and ANQGSEA. Per sample, no less than 6 micrograms of total RNA were extracted. Input material: blood. This receptor was obtained from a woman aged 25 to 39 in good health. The rearrangement links TRBV29-1 to TRBJ2-7; D gene unclear. In DNA form, the CDR3 reads TGCAGCGTTGGTCAGTCCTCCGAGCAGTACTTC. As protein: CSVGQSSEQYF.